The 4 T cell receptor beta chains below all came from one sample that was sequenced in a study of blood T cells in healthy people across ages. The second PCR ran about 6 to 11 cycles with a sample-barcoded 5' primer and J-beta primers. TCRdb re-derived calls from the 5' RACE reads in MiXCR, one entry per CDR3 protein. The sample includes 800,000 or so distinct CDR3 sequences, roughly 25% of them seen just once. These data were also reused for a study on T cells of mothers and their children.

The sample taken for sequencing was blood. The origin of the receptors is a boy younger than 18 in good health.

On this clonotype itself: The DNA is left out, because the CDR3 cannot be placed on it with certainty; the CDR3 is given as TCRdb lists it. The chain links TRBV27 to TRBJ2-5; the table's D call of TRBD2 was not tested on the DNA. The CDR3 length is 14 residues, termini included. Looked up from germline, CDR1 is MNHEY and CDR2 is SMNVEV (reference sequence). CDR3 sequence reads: CASSWGLGANEQLF.

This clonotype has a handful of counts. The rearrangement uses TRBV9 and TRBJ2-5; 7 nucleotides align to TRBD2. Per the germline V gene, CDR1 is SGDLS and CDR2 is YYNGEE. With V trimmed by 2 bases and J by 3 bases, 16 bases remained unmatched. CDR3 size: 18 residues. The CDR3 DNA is TGTGCCAGCAGCGTCCACGCCAACTCGGGACTACTTAAAGAGACCCAGTACTTC. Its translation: CASSVHANSGLLKETQYF.

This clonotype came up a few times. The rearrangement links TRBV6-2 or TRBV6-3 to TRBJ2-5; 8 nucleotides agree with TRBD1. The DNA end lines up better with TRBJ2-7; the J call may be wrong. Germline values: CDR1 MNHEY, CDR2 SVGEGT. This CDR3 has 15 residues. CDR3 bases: TGTGCCAGCCGACAGGGGACCACGTCATTCTACGAGCAGTACTTC. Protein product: CASRQGTTSFYEQYF.

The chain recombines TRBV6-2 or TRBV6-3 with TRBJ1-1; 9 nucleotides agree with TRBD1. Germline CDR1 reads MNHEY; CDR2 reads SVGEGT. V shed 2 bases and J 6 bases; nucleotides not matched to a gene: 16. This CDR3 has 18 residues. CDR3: CASSYDRDRERDTPEAFF. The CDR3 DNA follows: TGTGCCAGCAGTTACGACCGGGACAGGGAACGCGACACGCCTGAAGCTTTCTTT.